These 2 T cell receptor beta chains came from one sample sequenced in a study of T-cell reconstitution after alpha-beta-depleted transplantation in children. Unique molecular identifiers were incorporated into the prepared TCRbeta library. TCRdb reprocessed the PCR reads with MiXCR, giving one entry per CDR3 protein. The table has 600,000 to 700,000 distinct CDR3 sequences, around a sixth seen once. This specimen was PBMCs from the stem cell graft donor, taken from the stem cell graft. Every receptor here comes from a human donor who donated a stem cell graft to a child with acute myeloid leukemia.

This clonotype was recorded many times. The V gene is TRBV20-1, the J gene TRBJ1-2; D ambiguous. Trimming removed 6 bases from V and 7 bases from J, with 15 bases in between. CDR3 length equals 12 residues. Germline loops: CDR1 DFQATT, CDR2 SNEGSKA (reference sequence). The CDR3 bases are TGCAGTGCATCGGACCCACTTGGTGGCTACACCTTC. Its translation: CSASDPLGGYTF.

This clonotype was detected a few times. This chain links TRBV2 with TRBJ2-5; TRBD1 might be the D (6 bases). The CDR3 has 13 residues. Germline loops: CDR1 SNHLY, CDR2 FYNNEI. V lost 3 bases and J 4 bases, leaving 9 bases between the germline ends. As DNA, the CDR3 is TGTGCCAGCAGTGACAACAGGGTAGAGACCCAGTACTTC. Residues: CASSDNRVETQYF.